The text below deals with one T cell receptor beta chain. These data are taken from a study of blood T cell repertoires in COVID-19. The repertoire was sequenced with immunoSEQ multiplex PCR; TCRdb's copy has only in-frame clones and lacks some. Seen here are more than 70,000 clones, about 88% observed once, and the top ten hold more than 7%. CDR3 size: 15 residues. The V and J ends lost 7 bases and 1 base, in that order; junction bases with no gene match: 9. The V gene's germline CDR1 is MRHNA and CDR2 SNTAGT. This sequence joins TRBV6-4 and TRBJ1-2; 7 bases fit TRBD1. The material sequenced was peripheral blood. This clonotype was sampled from a man in his sixties with acute or convalescent COVID-19. CDR3 bases: TGTGCCAGCAAATGGAGGGACAGAAATAACTATGGCTACACCTTC. It yields the protein CASKWRDRNNYGYTF.